These 21 T cell receptor beta chains share one sample of origin, sequenced in a study of cytomegalovirus exposure and HLA in healthy donors. A multiplex PCR was run with 60 Vbeta primers and 13 Jbeta primers. Produced via immunoSEQ multiplex PCR; TCRdb's table is partial and in-frame only. Seen here are about 130,000 clones, about 84% observed once, and the top ten hold about 1.2%. The specimen sequenced was PBMCs. Receptor source: a boy younger than 18 in good health and CMV-seronegative.

This chain links TRBV27 with TRBJ2-3; a weak D match, TRBD1 (6 bases). Germline assignment: CDR1 MNHEY and CDR2 SMNVEV (reference sequence). V was clipped by 2 bases and J by 3 bases, with 9 bases between them. This CDR3 is 14 amino acids long. CDR3 nucleotide sequence: TGTGCCAGCAGTTTAAACAGGGCGACAGATACGCAGTATTTT. This encodes CASSLNRATDTQYF.

The V gene is TRBV7-9, the J gene TRBJ1-1; D gene uncertain. Trimming took 7 bases from V and 1 from J, leaving 16 bases between them. The CDR3 extends over 15 amino acids. Looked up from germline, CDR1 is SEHNR and CDR2 is FQNEAQ (reference sequence). CDR3 nucleotides: TGTGCCAGCACCCCGACGGGGAGAAGGAACACTGAAGCTTTCTTT. Translated: CASTPTGRRNTEAFF.

The CDR3 region is CASRPTPLRGQNTEAFF. The CDR3 region has the DNA TGTGCCAGCAGACCAACTCCCCTCAGGGGGCAGAACACTGAAGCTTTCTTT. The V and J genes are TRBV7-6 and TRBJ1-1, with TRBD1 matching 8 bases. Germline values: CDR1 SGHVS, CDR2 FNYEAQ. The CDR3 consists of 17 residues. Losses at the gene ends were 6 bases for V and 1 base for J; bases not matched to a gene: 13.

This chain connects TRBV7-2 to TRBJ1-5; D is uncertain. CDR3 size: 14 residues. Germline values: CDR1 SGHTA, CDR2 FQGNSA. Trimming stripped 3 bases from V and 7 bases from J, with 13 bases between. This chain's CDR3 is CASSFGSERQPQHF. The DNA of the CDR3 is TGTGCCAGCAGCTTTGGGTCAGAGCGACAGCCCCAGCATTTT.

This chain connects TRBV30 to TRBJ2-5; 10 bases align to TRBD1. The CDR3 contains 13 residues. Germline V gives CDR1 GTSNPN, CDR2 SVGIG (reference sequence). V was pared by 5 bases and J by 11 bases, with 11 bases of the junction left unmatched. This chain's CDR3 is CAWWDRGLGEQYF. CDR3 nucleotides: TGTGCCTGGTGGGACAGGGGTCTGGGTGAGCAGTACTTC.

The chain employs TRBV7-8 and TRBJ1-3; 9 bases fit TRBD1. From germline, CDR1 is SGHVS and CDR2 FQNEAQ. After removal of 3 bases from V and 4 bases from J, the junction contained 4 bases not matched to a gene. The CDR3 is 15 amino acids. The CDR3 region is CASSFGTGRGNTIYF. The CDR3 nucleotides are TGTGCCAGCAGCTTCGGGACAGGGCGCGGAAACACCATATATTTT.

The V gene is TRBV5-1, the J gene TRBJ1-1; 12 bases map to TRBD1. V lost 3 bases and J lost 1; bases outside the gene matches: 7. The germline V gene has CDR1 SGHRS and CDR2 YFSETQ. The CDR3 runs to 17 residues. The CDR3 DNA sequence: TGCGCCAGCAGCTCCGGGACAGGGGGCGCGGGGAACACTGAAGCTTTCTTT. As protein: CASSSGTGGAGNTEAFF.

The chain recombines TRBV5-1 with TRBJ2-7, with TRBD1 matching over 7 bases. The CDR3 is 15 amino acids. Per the germline V gene, CDR1 is SGHRS and CDR2 is YFSETQ. J lost 6 bases, V lost 2 bases, and 11 bases had no gene match. The CDR3 bases are TGCGCCAGCAGCTTAGGACAGGCCCATTTCGGCGAGCAGTACTTC. This encodes CASSLGQAHFGEQYF.

The J gene is TRBJ1-5, the V gene TRBV19; D ambiguous. V dropped 0 bases and J dropped 5 bases, with 5 bases sitting between them. The CDR3 contains 13 residues. CDR1 LNHDA and CDR2 SQIVND come from the germline V gene (reference sequence). The CDR3: CASSIDRDQPQHF. DNA for the CDR3: TGTGCCAGTAGTATAGATCGGGATCAGCCCCAGCATTTT. The entire variable domain, with the rest obtained from reference TRBV19 and TRBJ1-5, is as follows: DGGITQSPKYLFRKEGQNVTLSCEQNLNHDAMYWYRQDPGQGLRLIYYSQIVNDFQKGDIAEGYSVSREKKESFPLTVTSAQKNPTAFYLCASSIDRDQPQHFGDGTRLSIL.

This chain joins TRBV5-1 and TRBJ2-5; D gene unclear. V was clipped by 1 base and J by 5 bases, with 12 bases between them. Germline CDR1 reads SGHRS; CDR2 reads YFSETQ. This CDR3 comprises 14 residues. The CDR3 is CASSLSGPQETQYF. The CDR3 bases are TGCGCCAGCAGCTTGAGTGGCCCTCAGGAGACCCAGTACTTC.

V is TRBV5-6 and J is TRBJ2-1; a weak D match, TRBD2 (6 bases). This CDR3 spans 13 amino acids. Trimming pared 2 bases from V and 9 bases from J, leaving 12 bases between. Germline lookup yields CDR1 SGHDT and CDR2 YYEEEE. The CDR3 DNA follows: TGTGCCAGCAGCTTAGGCGGGATGGGTGAGCAGTTCTTC. Translated: CASSLGGMGEQFF.

This chain uses TRBV7-9 with TRBJ1-2; 7 bases are shared with TRBD1. CDR3 length: 13 residues. Looked up from germline, CDR1 is SEHNR and CDR2 is FQNEAQ (reference sequence). V trimming: 5 bases; J trimming: 8 bases; junction bases outside the gene matches: 8. DNA of the CDR3: TGTGCCAGCAGCAGAGACAGGGTGGACGGCTACACCTTC. Translated: CASSRDRVDGYTF.

This chain connects TRBV6-1 to TRBJ1-2; tentatively, D is TRBD1 (6 bases). CDR1 and CDR2 (germline): MNHNS, SASEGT. With 8 bases removed from V and 8 bases from J, the gap between germline ends came to 24 bases. This CDR3 has 15 amino acids. Here the CDR3 DNA reads TGTGCCAGCGCCCTAGGGTGGGGGCTAAGTGTGGGCTACACCTTC. Translated, it gives CASALGWGLSVGYTF.

In its sample, this clone was seen a few times. The chain employs TRBV5-6 and TRBJ2-3; 14 bases line up with TRBD2. V lost 10 bases to trimming and J lost 3 bases; unmatched junction nucleotides: 16. In germline, CDR1 is SGHDT, CDR2 YYEEEE. The CDR3 has 18 residues. CDR3 coding DNA: TGTGCCTGCCAACCGGGACTAGCGGGAGTTGGGAGGACAGATACGCAGTATTTT. This encodes CACQPGLAGVGRTDTQYF.

The chain recombines TRBV7-2 with TRBJ1-5; 7 positions agree with TRBD1. CDR1 and CDR2 (germline): SGHTA, FQGNSA. The CDR3 has 14 residues. V shed 5 bases and J 9 bases; nucleotides not matched to a gene: 10. CDR3 sequence (DNA): TGTGCCAGCAGCCAAAGACAGGGCCCGGGGCCCCAGCATTTT. Translated, it gives CASSQRQGPGPQHF.

The chain recombines TRBV7-2 with TRBJ1-5; tentative D call: TRBD1 (5 bases). Per the germline V gene, CDR1 is SGHTA and CDR2 is FQGNSA. The CDR3 is 16 residues long. Deletions cut 1 base from V and 3 bases from J, with 13 bases between. CDR3 loop: CASSLVLFRDNQPQHF. In nucleotides, the CDR3 is TGTGCCAGCAGCTTAGTTTTGTTCAGGGACAATCAGCCCCAGCATTTT.

V usage is TRBV9 and J usage is TRBJ2-7; 9 nucleotides match TRBD2. Germline V gene data show CDR1 as SGDLS and CDR2 as YYNGEE. With V trimmed by 3 bases and J by 5 bases, 15 bases remained unmatched. CDR3 length: 17 amino acids. The CDR3 reads CASSATVGTSFFHEQYF. As DNA, the CDR3 is TGTGCCAGCAGCGCCACGGTTGGGACTAGCTTCTTCCACGAGCAGTACTTC. Together with reference TRBV9 and TRBJ2-7, the CDR3 gives the full variable domain: DSGVTQTPKHLITATGQRVTLRCSPRSGDLSVYWYQQSLDQGLQFLIQYYNGEERAKGNILERFSAQQFPDLHSELNLSSLELGDSALYFCASSATVGTSFFHEQYFGPGTRLTVT.

CDR3 in amino acids: CASGVGGSGEQYF. In DNA, the CDR3 is TGTGCCAGTGGAGTAGGTGGATCGGGGGAGCAGTACTTC. The chain combines TRBV19 with TRBJ2-7; tentative D call: TRBD2 (5 bases). V lost 8 bases and J 7 bases, leaving 18 bases between the germline ends. This CDR3 region has 13 residues. The germline V gene encodes CDR1 LNHDA and CDR2 SQIVND (reference sequence).

The CDR3 protein is CASSASYPSYEQYF. In DNA form, the CDR3 reads TGTGCCAGCAGTGCCAGTTACCCGTCCTACGAGCAGTACTTC. The J gene is TRBJ2-7, the V gene TRBV6-1; D is undetermined. The V gene lost 4 bases and the J gene lost 1 base, with 11 bases spanning the gap. The CDR3 spans 14 residues. Per germline, CDR1 MNHNS and CDR2 SASEGT.

The rearrangement links TRBV5-4 to TRBJ1-3; 7 nucleotides agree with TRBD1. Germline loops: CDR1 SGHNT, CDR2 YYREEE (reference sequence). V lost 0 bases and J lost 4; bases outside the gene matches: 4. The CDR3 loop spans 15 amino acids. The CDR3 reads CASSLGQGGGNTIYF. For the CDR3, the DNA is TGTGCCAGCAGCTTGGGGCAGGGGGGAGGAAACACCATATATTTT.

The V call is TRBV19, the J call TRBJ2-7; TRBD2 aligns across 8 bases. The CDR3 covers 15 residues. CDR1 and CDR2 from the germline V gene are LNHDA and SQIVND (reference sequence). After removal of 7 bases from V and 0 bases from J, the junction contained 8 bases not matched to a gene. This CDR3 is CASTPGGDPSYEQYF. Written as DNA, the CDR3 is TGTGCCAGTACCCCGGGAGGGGATCCCTCCTACGAGCAGTACTTC.